This entry is about one T cell receptor beta chain. In chemo-refractory metastatic non-small-cell lung cancer, patients got ipilimumab CTLA-4 blockade together with focal radiation. Repertoires were generated with immunoSEQ multiplex PCR, while TCRdb's copy carries only in-frame clones and drops some. The table lists fewer than 65,000 clones, approximately 80% of them singletons, with over 6% in the top ten. The record originates from a study of radiotherapy plus CTLA-4 blockade in lung cancer. The germline V gene has CDR1 SGHDT and CDR2 YYEEEE. CDR3 size: 16 residues. V shed 0 bases and J shed 3 bases, with 15 bases lying between them.

V and J are TRBV5-6 and TRBJ2-5; weak D call: TRBD2 (6 bases). Sequencing was performed on peripheral blood, taken from a patient treated with radiotherapy plus ipilimumab. This TCR was sampled from a human donor with non-small cell lung cancer whose response to radiotherapy plus ipilimumab could not be evaluated. The CDR3 reads CASSLGLRGGKETQYF. CDR3 in DNA: TGTGCCAGCAGCTTGGGCCTGAGGGGCGGGAAAGAGACCCAGTACTTC.